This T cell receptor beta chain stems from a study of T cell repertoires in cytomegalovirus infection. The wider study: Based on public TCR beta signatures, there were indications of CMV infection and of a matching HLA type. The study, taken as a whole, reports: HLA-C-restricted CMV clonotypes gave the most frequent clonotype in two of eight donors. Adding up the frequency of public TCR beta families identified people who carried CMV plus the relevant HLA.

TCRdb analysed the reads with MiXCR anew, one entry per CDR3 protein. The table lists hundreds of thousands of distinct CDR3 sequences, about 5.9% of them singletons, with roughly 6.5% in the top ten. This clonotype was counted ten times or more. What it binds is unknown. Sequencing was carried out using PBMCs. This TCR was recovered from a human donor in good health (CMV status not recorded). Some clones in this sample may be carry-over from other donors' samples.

CDR3 in amino acids: CASSQSGTLRTDTQYF. The CDR3 DNA reads as TGTGCCAGTTCCCAGTCCGGGACACTAAGAACAGATACGCAGTATTTT. This rearrangement joins TRBV7-8 to TRBJ2-3, with D possibly TRBD1 on 6 matching bases. The V and J ends lost 9 bases and 3 bases respectively, with 22 bases between them. CDR1 and CDR2 from the germline V gene are SGHVS and FQNEAQ. The CDR3 covers 16 residues.